In this sample, the clone carrying this T cell receptor beta chain turned up many times. The antigen is not known. The CDR3 is made up of 19 amino acids. V gave up 4 bases and J gave up 4 bases, with 29 bases separating them. Germline V CDR1 and CDR2: SGHKS, YYEKEE (reference sequence). As for time point: sample taken at primary tumor resection. This specimen belongs to a study of spatial heterogeneity in lung cancer. Notes on the study in general: More often at tumor resection than at routine follow-up, ubiquitous expanded tumor TCRs were detected in the blood.

TCRdb independently ran MiXCR on the 5' RACE reads; one entry per CDR3 protein. The repertoire includes 20,000 to 30,000 distinct CDR3 sequences, roughly 4.7% of them detected once, and less than 5.5% sits in the top ten. The source of this sequence is a male donor with early-stage non-small cell lung cancer. The sequences come from PBMCs, collected at surgery. This sequence joins TRBV5-5 and TRBJ1-2, with D perhaps matching TRBD1 (6 bases). The CDR3 DNA reads TGTGCCAGCAGCCTTGTGGCTGACAGGTCGCCGCAGGCTTTCTATGGCTACACCTTC. Translating gives CASSLVADRSPQAFYGYTF.